This T cell receptor beta chain was obtained from a study of blood T cells in healthy people across ages. Only a few counts were recorded for this clonotype. Germline and junction disagree at one end, which may indicate a read error. A second PCR of 7 to 11 cycles used a sample-barcoded 5' primer and a J-beta primer mix. MiXCR, applied by TCRdb to the 5' RACE reads, yields one record per CDR3 protein. Seen here are 1.5 million to 2 million distinct CDR3 sequences, roughly 28% observed once, and the top ten hold roughly 8%. Sequencing used blood. The receptor's source is a woman aged 25 to 39 in good health.

CDR3 protein: CASRFRGYGSSCNEQFF. In nucleotides, the CDR3 is TGTGCCAGCAGATTTAGGGGCTACGGCAGCTCCTGCAATGAGCAGTTCTTC. V usage is TRBV7-2 and J usage is TRBJ2-1; a weak D match, TRBD1 (5 bases). CDR3 length: 17 residues. CDR1 is SGHTA and CDR2 is FQGNSA in the germline V gene.